The present entry profiles one TCR beta chain with its context. A second PCR, run for about 7 to 12 cycles, used a sample-barcoded 5' primer plus a J-beta primer mix. MiXCR was run by TCRdb on the 5' RACE reads, yielding one entry per CDR3 protein. The table has fewer than 700,000 distinct CDR3 sequences, about 43% seen once. This sample is drawn from a study of blood T cells in healthy people across ages. Input material: blood. This clonotype was sampled from an elderly man in good health.

The CDR3 is CASSAGTEETQYF. The CDR3 bases are TGTGCCAGCAGCGCCGGGACAGAGGAGACCCAGTACTTC. The chain links TRBV14 to TRBJ2-5; 7 bases match TRBD1. This CDR3 is 13 amino acids long. Germline assignment: CDR1 SGHDN and CDR2 FVKESK. V dropped 5 bases and J dropped 5; count of bases not matched to a gene: 5.